One and the same sample provided the 3 T cell receptor beta chains below, sequenced in a study of technical replicates of blood from several donors. Sequencing was performed with immunoSEQ multiplex PCR; in TCRdb, only in-frame clones are kept and a portion is missing. The sample holds about 66,000 clones, about 90% seen once. Sequenced: T cells isolated from PBMCs. Receptors originate from a human donor in good health.

The chain combines TRBV2 with TRBJ2-1; D is unclear. Trimming removed 3 bases at V and 0 bases at J, with 9 bases between. CDR1 and CDR2 (germline): SNHLY, FYNNEI. The CDR3 sequence is 15 residues long. The CDR3 loop reads CASSDRGSSYNEQFF. CDR3 DNA: TGTGCCAGCAGTGATAGAGGTAGCTCCTACAATGAGCAGTTCTTC.

A single count supports this clone. V usage is TRBV5-1 and J usage is TRBJ2-1; 8 bases are shared with TRBD2. Per the germline V gene, CDR1 is SGHRS and CDR2 is YFSETQ. V lost 0 bases and J lost 12; bases outside the gene matches: 8. This CDR3 has 14 amino acids. CDR3 residues: CASSLAVTSGGQFF. As DNA, the CDR3 is TGCGCCAGCAGCTTGGCCGTCACTAGCGGAGGGCAGTTCTTC.

The rearrangement uses TRBV5-1 and TRBJ1-4, with D hard to call. This CDR3 has 15 amino acids. Germline V gives CDR1 SGHRS, CDR2 YFSETQ. Trimming removed 4 bases from V and 0 bases from J, with 10 bases in between. CDR3 in amino acids: CASSGPTATNEKLFF. The CDR3 DNA reads TGCGCCAGCAGCGGGCCGACGGCAACTAATGAAAAACTGTTTTTT.